Here is one T cell receptor (beta chain) with its context. Germline V gene lookup returns CDR1 SGHAT and CDR2 FQNNGV. The CDR3 runs to 15 residues. Trimming took 4 bases from V and 7 from J; bases not matched to a gene: 10. As originally analysed: Reference gene primer amplification in the assay estimated nucleated cell counts. Clones were read by immunoSEQ multiplex PCR, and TCRdb kept only the in-frame ones, dropping some. From that table come the V and J calls and clone size; the DNA was used to work out D and trimming. This sample has about 310,000 clones, with 75% to 90% found just once. The data were obtained in a study of blood T cell repertoires in COVID-19. Study details: Acute and convalescent COVID-19 specimens originated in the United States, Italy and Spain. T cells, B-cell-depleted T cells, or PBMCs supplied cDNA or gDNA.

Seattle-derived patients entered the study during active infection and were followed longitudinally. Sequenced input: peripheral blood. The source is a woman aged 25 to 39 with COVID-19, enrolled during active disease. The rearrangement joins TRBV11-2 to TRBJ2-7; 10 bases map to TRBD1. In DNA form, the CDR3 reads TGTGCCAGCAGCTCCCGGGACAGGGGAAGATGGGAGCAGTACTTC. Translated: CASSSRDRGRWEQYF. The full variable domain, with the rest looked up from reference TRBV11-2 and TRBJ2-7, is EAGVAQSPRYKIIEKRQSVAFWCNPISGHATLYWYQQILGQGPKLLIQFQNNGVVDDSQLPKDRFSAERLKGVDSTLKIQPAKLEDSAVYLCASSSRDRGRWEQYFGPGTRLTVT.